This T cell receptor beta chain is from a study of technical replicates of blood from four donors. Libraries were prepared by immunoSEQ multiplex PCR; TCRdb keeps only in-frame clonotypes and omits some of them. This table has tens of thousands of clones, 93% appearing once. This CDR3 has 16 amino acids. V lost 0 bases to trimming and J lost 4 bases; unmatched junction nucleotides: 10. The V gene's germline CDR1 is GTSNPN and CDR2 SVGIG (reference sequence). The chain couples TRBV30 to TRBJ1-1, with 8 nucleotides matching TRBD1. The sequencing sample was made of T cells isolated from PBMCs. This TCR derives from a human donor in good health. This CDR3 reads CAWSVLSGGAGTEAFF. As DNA, the CDR3 is TGTGCCTGGAGTGTACTTTCAGGGGGCGCGGGCACTGAAGCTTTCTTT.